This T cell receptor beta chain stems from a study of CD8 T cells in ankylosing spondylitis. Study-level points and caveats: There was reportedly significant enrichment of clones that were disease-linked in matched ankylosing spondylitis synovial fluid.

TCRdb passed the 5' RACE reads through MiXCR, listing each CDR3 protein once. The sample carries about 300,000 distinct CDR3 sequences, less than 25% recorded once. CDR1 DFQATT and CDR2 SNEGSKA come from the germline V gene (reference sequence). After removal of 6 bases from V and 5 bases from J, the junction contained 4 bases not matched to a gene. The CDR3 covers 12 residues. This clonotype has just a few counts. Its target is unknown. This TCR was sampled from a female donor with ankylosing spondylitis or in good health (not recorded which). The chain uses TRBV20-1 and TRBJ2-1, with 7 nucleotides matching TRBD2. The source material was blood, either unsorted or a sorted T cell fraction (not recorded which). The CDR3 DNA follows: TGCAGTGCCCTAGCGGATGACAATGAGCAGTTCTTC. Its translation: CSALADDNEQFF.